This entry describes one TCR beta chain. Antigen specificity is unknown. Per germline, CDR1 SNHLY and CDR2 FYNNEI. The CDR3 covers 13 residues. V was trimmed by 4 bases and J by 9 bases, leaving 10 bases between them. This entry belongs to a study of a mutant IDH1 vaccine in newly diagnosed glioma. Time point specified: week 23, last vaccination. Vaccinated patients received 300 ug of mutant IDH1 20-mer peptide per dose, with topical imiquimod. Method: immunoSEQ multiplex PCR; TCRdb's copy keeps in-frame clones and lacks some. Of about 55,000 clones in the sample, over 70% were seen once. The J gene is TRBJ1-6, the V gene TRBV2; D gene unclear. The sequencing here drew on PBMCs, taken from a glioma patient whose treatment included an IDH1 peptide vaccine. The receptor was isolated from a man aged 35 to 55 with glioma. This chain's CDR3 is CASSADTGSPLHF. CDR3 DNA: TGTGCCAGCAGTGCCGATACGGGTTCACCCCTCCACTTT.